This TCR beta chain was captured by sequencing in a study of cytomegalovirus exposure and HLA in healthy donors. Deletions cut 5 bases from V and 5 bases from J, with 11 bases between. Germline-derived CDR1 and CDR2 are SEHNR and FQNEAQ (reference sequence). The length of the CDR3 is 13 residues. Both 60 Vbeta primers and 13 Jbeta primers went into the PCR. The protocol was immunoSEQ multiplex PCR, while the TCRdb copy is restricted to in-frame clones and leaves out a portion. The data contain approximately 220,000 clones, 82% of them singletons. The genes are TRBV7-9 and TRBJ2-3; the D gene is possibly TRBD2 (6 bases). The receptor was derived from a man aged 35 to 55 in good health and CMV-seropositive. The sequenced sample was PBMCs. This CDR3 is CASSRERIDTQYF. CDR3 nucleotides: TGTGCCAGCAGCCGGGAGAGGATAGATACGCAGTATTTT.